The TCR beta chain described here comes from a study of cytomegalovirus exposure and HLA in healthy donors. Profiling relied on immunoSEQ multiplex PCR, and the TCRdb table lists in-frame clones only, not all of them. The sample includes 250,000 to 350,000 clones, more than 80% seen only once; the top ten take under 0.85%. Study observations and caveats: Within the approximately 130 validation repertoires, first-cohort TCR clusters tended to co-occur, according to a later analysis. Altogether, 160 or so TCR beta chains were recorded as cytomegalovirus-associated.

Remarks on this clone: Its specificity is unknown.

CDR3 length: 14 amino acids. Germline V gene lookup returns CDR1 SGHNT and CDR2 YYREEE (reference sequence). Unmatched junction bases numbered 3, after V lost 0 bases and J lost 4 bases. The sample comprised PBMCs. The TCR comes from a woman between 18 and 29 years old in good health and CMV-seronegative. The rearrangement joins TRBV5-4 to TRBJ1-1; 7 bases map to TRBD1. CDR3 residues: CASSLAGGVTEAFF. The CDR3 coding sequence is TGTGCCAGCAGCTTGGCAGGGGGTGTCACTGAAGCTTTCTTT.